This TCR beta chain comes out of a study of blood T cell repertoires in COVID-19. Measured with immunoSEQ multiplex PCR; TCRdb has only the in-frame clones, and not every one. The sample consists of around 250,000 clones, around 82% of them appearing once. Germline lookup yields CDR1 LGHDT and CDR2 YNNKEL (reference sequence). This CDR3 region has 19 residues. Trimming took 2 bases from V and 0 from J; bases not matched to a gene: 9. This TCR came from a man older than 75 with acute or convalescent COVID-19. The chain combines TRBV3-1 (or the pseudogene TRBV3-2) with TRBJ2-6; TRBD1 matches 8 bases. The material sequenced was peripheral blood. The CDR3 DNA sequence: TGTGCCAGCAGCCAATTGTGGCAGGGGGCCCACTCTGGGGCCAACGTCCTGACTTTC. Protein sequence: CASSQLWQGAHSGANVLTF.